This is a list of T cell receptor beta chains from one sample in a study of blood T cell repertoires in COVID-19. Using immunoSEQ multiplex PCR, the repertoire was profiled, and TCRdb retains in-frame clones only, with some absent. The sample has 250,000 to 350,000 clones, roughly 86% seen once; the top ten hold around 8%. The specimen was peripheral blood. The receptors derive from a woman in her fifties or sixties who had recovered from COVID-19. The CDR3 runs from the conserved cysteine through the conserved F or W. A D gene is named only where the DNA matches it firmly. Size values are once, few and many counts, or a class for expanded clones, and some rows have none.

d_call: TRBD1
clone_size: once
v_call: TRBV7-7
j_call: TRBJ2-7
cdr3_aa: CASSLSVGGYYEQYF
cdr3_nt: TGTGCCAGCAGCTTAAGTGTAGGGGGCTACTACGAGCAGTACTTC

d_call: TRBD1
clone_size: .
v_call: TRBV3-1/TRBV3-2
j_call: TRBJ1-1
cdr3_aa: CASSQKGQGLGVRTEAFF
cdr3_nt: TGTGCCAGCAGCCAAAAGGGACAGGGATTAGGTGTGAGAACTGAAGCTTTCTTT

d_call: .
clone_size: .
v_call: TRBV6-1
j_call: TRBJ2-1
cdr3_aa: CASSDRGGFEQFF
cdr3_nt: TGTGCCAGCAGTGACCGCGGTGGGTTTGAGCAGTTCTTC

d_call: .
clone_size: .
v_call: TRBV5-1
j_call: TRBJ2-4
cdr3_aa: CASSSSTTGRVIQYF
cdr3_nt: TGCGCCAGCAGCTCAAGCACGACAGGACGTGTCATTCAGTACTTC

d_call: .
clone_size: .
v_call: TRBV6-1
j_call: TRBJ1-3
cdr3_aa: CASSEWAGANTIYF
cdr3_nt: TGTGCCAGCAGTGAATGGGCAGGCGCTAACACCATATATTTT

d_call: .
clone_size: .
v_call: TRBV4-1
j_call: TRBJ2-3
cdr3_aa: CASSQDGLTTTQYF
cdr3_nt: TGCGCCAGCAGCCAAGATGGACTAACAACGACGCAGTATTTT

d_call: .
clone_size: .
v_call: TRBV6-2/TRBV6-3
j_call: TRBJ2-5
cdr3_aa: CASSYTRNGGETQYF
cdr3_nt: TGTGCCAGCAGTTATACCCGGAATGGCGGAGAGACCCAGTACTTC

d_call: .
clone_size: .
v_call: TRBV5-4
j_call: TRBJ2-3
cdr3_aa: CASSLPPGLDTQYF
cdr3_nt: TGTGCCAGCAGCCTACCGCCGGGGTTGGATACGCAGTATTTT

d_call: TRBD2
clone_size: .
v_call: TRBV24-1
j_call: TRBJ2-3
cdr3_aa: CATSDQTLTSGRYTDTQYF
cdr3_nt: TGTGCCACCAGTGATCAAACCCTAACTAGCGGGAGGTACACAGATACGCAGTATTTT

d_call: .
clone_size: .
v_call: TRBV28
j_call: TRBJ2-7
cdr3_aa: CASRIGQNYEQYF
cdr3_nt: TGTGCCAGCAGGATAGGACAGAACTACGAGCAGTACTTC

d_call: .
clone_size: medium-sized
v_call: TRBV27
j_call: TRBJ1-1
cdr3_aa: CASSPTSPRGMNTEAFF
cdr3_nt: TGTGCCAGCAGTCCAACCAGCCCCAGGGGCATGAACACTGAAGCTTTCTTT

d_call: TRBD1
clone_size: few
v_call: TRBV30
j_call: TRBJ2-7
cdr3_aa: CAWSVAGGWYEQYF
cdr3_nt: TGTGCCTGGAGTGTGGCAGGGGGCTGGTACGAGCAGTACTTC

d_call: .
clone_size: .
v_call: TRBV5-1
j_call: TRBJ1-1
cdr3_aa: CASSPRGLGTEAFF
cdr3_nt: TGCGCCAGCAGCCCCCGAGGGTTGGGCACTGAAGCTTTCTTT

d_call: .
clone_size: .
v_call: TRBV9
j_call: TRBJ1-3
cdr3_aa: CASSVDVGPNEKNTIYF
cdr3_nt: TGTGCCAGCAGCGTAGATGTGGGCCCCAACGAGAAAAACACCATATATTTT

d_call: .
clone_size: .
v_call: TRBV18
j_call: TRBJ2-7
cdr3_aa: CASSPAESYEQYF
cdr3_nt: TGTGCCAGCTCACCGGCGGAGTCCTACGAGCAGTACTTC

d_call: .
clone_size: .
v_call: TRBV5-1
j_call: TRBJ2-2
cdr3_aa: CASSLGRFTGELFF
cdr3_nt: TGCGCCAGCAGCTTGGGCAGATTCACCGGGGAGCTGTTTTTT

d_call: TRBD2
clone_size: .
v_call: TRBV7-2
j_call: TRBJ2-5
cdr3_aa: CASSFSGRGGGSGETQYF
cdr3_nt: TGTGCCAGCAGCTTCAGCGGTCGCGGGGGGGGCTCGGGAGAGACCCAGTACTTC

d_call: .
clone_size: .
v_call: TRBV5-4
j_call: TRBJ1-1
cdr3_aa: CASSLRSNTEAFF
cdr3_nt: TGTGCCAGCAGCTTACGGTCGAACACTGAAGCTTTCTTT

d_call: .
clone_size: .
v_call: TRBV18
j_call: TRBJ1-1
cdr3_aa: CASSPPRGQGGAFF
cdr3_nt: TGTGCCAGCTCACCACCCCGCGGCCAGGGTGGTGCTTTCTTT

d_call: .
clone_size: .
v_call: TRBV5-1
j_call: TRBJ1-4
cdr3_aa: CASSPARGKLFF
cdr3_nt: TGCGCCAGCAGCCCGGCCCGGGGAAAACTGTTTTTT

d_call: .
clone_size: .
v_call: TRBV15
j_call: TRBJ2-2
cdr3_aa: CATSRAGNTGELFF
cdr3_nt: TGTGCCACCAGCAGAGCCGGGAACACCGGGGAGCTGTTTTTT

d_call: TRBD2
clone_size: .
v_call: TRBV18
j_call: TRBJ2-1
cdr3_aa: CASSPRLAGGNNEQFF
cdr3_nt: TGTGCCAGCTCACCACGCCTAGCGGGAGGTAACAATGAGCAGTTCTTC

d_call: .
clone_size: many
v_call: TRBV6-2/TRBV6-3
j_call: TRBJ1-1
cdr3_aa: CASSSDRRGETEAFF
cdr3_nt: TGTGCCAGCAGTTCAGACCGGAGGGGAGAGACTGAAGCTTTCTTT

d_call: .
clone_size: .
v_call: TRBV28
j_call: TRBJ1-4
cdr3_aa: CASRLQATNEKLFF
cdr3_nt: TGTGCCAGCAGACTTCAGGCAACTAATGAAAAACTGTTTTTT

d_call: TRBD2
clone_size: once
v_call: TRBV10-3
j_call: TRBJ2-7
cdr3_aa: CAISLADYEQYF
cdr3_nt: TGTGCCATCAGTCTAGCGGACTACGAGCAGTACTTC

d_call: TRBD1
clone_size: .
v_call: TRBV27
j_call: TRBJ2-7
cdr3_aa: CAVTDRDYEQYF
cdr3_nt: TGTGCCGTGACGGACAGGGACTACGAGCAGTACTTC

d_call: TRBD1
clone_size: few
v_call: TRBV6-2/TRBV6-3
j_call: TRBJ1-5
cdr3_aa: CASSDRTGSAQPQHF
cdr3_nt: TGTGCCAGCAGCGATAGGACAGGGAGCGCCCAGCCCCAGCATTTT

d_call: TRBD1
clone_size: .
v_call: TRBV7-2
j_call: TRBJ1-5
cdr3_aa: CASSLVVRGIQPQHF
cdr3_nt: TGTGCCAGCAGCTTAGTGGTCAGGGGGATTCAGCCCCAGCATTTT

d_call: .
clone_size: once
v_call: TRBV7-2
j_call: TRBJ2-5
cdr3_aa: CASSLNPTQETQYF
cdr3_nt: TGTGCCAGCAGCTTAAATCCAACTCAAGAGACCCAGTACTTC

d_call: TRBD1
clone_size: .
v_call: TRBV19
j_call: TRBJ1-4
cdr3_aa: CASSNSAGGEKLFF
cdr3_nt: TGTGCCAGTAGCAACTCCGCAGGGGGTGAAAAACTGTTTTTT

d_call: TRBD1
clone_size: .
v_call: TRBV27
j_call: TRBJ2-1
cdr3_aa: CASSADRGYNEQFF
cdr3_nt: TGTGCCAGCAGTGCGGACAGGGGGTACAATGAGCAGTTCTTC

d_call: TRBD2
clone_size: .
v_call: TRBV11-2
j_call: TRBJ2-7
cdr3_aa: CASSLVSGGPYEQYF
cdr3_nt: TGTGCCAGCAGCTTAGTTAGCGGGGGTCCCTACGAGCAGTACTTC

d_call: TRBD2
clone_size: many
v_call: TRBV28
j_call: TRBJ2-3
cdr3_aa: CASSFAGGVTDTQYF
cdr3_nt: TGTGCCAGCAGTTTCGCGGGGGGAGTGACGGATACGCAGTATTTT

d_call: .
clone_size: .
v_call: TRBV28
j_call: TRBJ2-2
cdr3_aa: CASSPSTGYTGELFF
cdr3_nt: TGTGCCAGCAGTCCGTCTACAGGGTACACCGGGGAGCTGTTTTTT

d_call: .
clone_size: .
v_call: TRBV7-2
j_call: TRBJ2-3
cdr3_aa: CASSLVVGGVDTQYF
cdr3_nt: TGTGCCAGCAGCTTAGTTGTCGGGGGTGTAGATACGCAGTATTTT

d_call: .
clone_size: .
v_call: TRBV28
j_call: TRBJ2-7
cdr3_aa: CASRLQSLEQYF
cdr3_nt: TGTGCCAGCAGGCTTCAGTCCCTCGAGCAGTACTTC

d_call: .
clone_size: .
v_call: TRBV28
j_call: TRBJ2-4
cdr3_aa: CASSSVALAKNIQYF
cdr3_nt: TGTGCCAGCAGCTCTGTGGCATTAGCCAAAAACATTCAGTACTTC

d_call: .
clone_size: .
v_call: TRBV12-2
j_call: TRBJ2-1
cdr3_aa: CASRYMGLAGVGSNEQFF
cdr3_nt: TGTGCAAGTCGCTACATGGGACTAGCGGGTGTGGGCAGCAATGAGCAGTTCTTC

d_call: .
clone_size: .
v_call: TRBV9
j_call: TRBJ1-1
cdr3_aa: CASSVGLGGVNTEAFF
cdr3_nt: TGTGCCAGCAGCGTAGGGTTAGGGGGTGTGAACACTGAAGCTTTCTTT

d_call: .
clone_size: .
v_call: TRBV2
j_call: TRBJ2-1
cdr3_aa: CASDGGQYNEQFF
cdr3_nt: TGTGCCAGCGATGGAGGGCAATACAATGAGCAGTTCTTC

d_call: .
clone_size: .
v_call: TRBV6-2/TRBV6-3
j_call: TRBJ2-1
cdr3_aa: CASRPQGNEQFF
cdr3_nt: TGTGCCAGCAGGCCTCAGGGAAATGAGCAGTTCTTC